This passage covers 22 T cell receptor beta chains from one sample sequenced in a study of blood T cell repertoires in COVID-19. Measured with immunoSEQ multiplex PCR; TCRdb has only the in-frame clones, and not every one. The table records about 230,000 clones, about four fifths of them present only once. The sequenced material came from peripheral blood. The receptors here all came from an elderly man with acute or convalescent COVID-19.

In this sample, this clone turned up once. The V and J genes are TRBV27 and TRBJ1-3; D remains ambiguous. The CDR3 has 15 amino acids. The ends were cut back, 3 bases at V and 0 bases at J, with 9 bases in the middle. Germline CDR1 and CDR2: MNHEY and SMNVEV (reference sequence). The CDR3 is CASSFSSRSGNTIYF. The CDR3 DNA reads TGTGCCAGCAGTTTCTCGTCCCGCTCTGGAAACACCATATATTTT.

The chain has TRBV19 and TRBJ1-2; weak D call: TRBD1 (6 bases). CDR1 and CDR2 (germline): LNHDA, SQIVND (reference sequence). CDR3 length equals 14 residues. Trimming took off 1 base at V and 7 bases at J, with 13 bases between the two ends. In DNA, the CDR3 is TGTGCCAGTAGTATAGCGTACAGGGCTGGTGGCTACACCTTC. It codes for CASSIAYRAGGYTF.

This chain joins TRBV11-2 and TRBJ2-7; TRBD2 might be the D (6 bases). The V gene's germline CDR1 is SGHAT and CDR2 FQNNGV. This CDR3 contains 15 residues. Trimming shortened V by 5 bases and J by 2 bases, and 16 bases separated the two germline ends. The CDR3 DNA sequence: TGTGCCAGCAGCCTAACCGGAGGGCCCCCCTACGAGCAGTACTTC. Translation gives CASSLTGGPPYEQYF.

The V gene is TRBV11-2, the J gene TRBJ2-3; 9 positions agree with TRBD1. The length of the CDR3 is 17 residues. The trim removed 2 bases at V and 5 bases at J, leaving 11 bases unmatched. Germline V gene sequence: CDR1 SGHAT, CDR2 FQNNGV. CDR3 sequence: CASSLRPGTGIKDTQYF. Written as DNA, the CDR3 is TGTGCCAGCAGCTTAAGGCCGGGGACAGGGATAAAAGATACGCAGTATTTT.

This chain joins TRBV7-9 and TRBJ2-6; D gene unclear. Germline V CDR1 and CDR2: SEHNR, FQNEAQ (reference sequence). The CDR3 runs to 15 residues. Trimming stripped 1 base from V and 4 bases from J, with 8 bases between. Here the CDR3 DNA reads TGTGCCAGCAGCTTAGGAGGTTACGGGGCCAACGTCCTGACTTTC. As protein: CASSLGGYGANVLTF.

The V gene is TRBV7-3, the J gene TRBJ2-6, with D unclear. Trimming removed 0 bases from V and 4 bases from J, with 4 bases in between. The CDR3 loop spans 14 amino acids. Germline V gene sequence: CDR1 SGHTA, CDR2 FQGTGA. The CDR3 sequence is CASSLTAGANVLTF. The CDR3 DNA follows: TGTGCCAGCAGCTTAACAGCCGGGGCCAACGTCCTGACTTTC.

This chain links TRBV7-8 with TRBJ2-6, with D tentatively TRBD1 (6 bases). CDR3 length: 15 amino acids. CDR1 SGHVS and CDR2 FQNEAQ come from the germline V gene. V was clipped by 3 bases and J by 1 base, with 7 bases between them. The CDR3 sequence is CASSFGQSGANVLTF. The CDR3, as DNA: TGTGCCAGCAGCTTTGGACAGTCTGGGGCCAACGTCCTGACTTTC. The variable domain in full, completed from reference TRBV7-8 and TRBJ2-6, reads GAGVSQSPRYKVAKRGQDVALRCDPISGHVSLFWYQQALGQGPEFLTYFQNEAQLDKSGLPSDRFFAERPEGSVSTLKIQRTQQEDSAVYLCASSFGQSGANVLTFGAGSRLTVL.

The V call is TRBV5-4, the J call TRBJ2-4, with 9 bases that match TRBD1. The CDR3 consists of 16 residues. Germline V lookup: CDR1 SGHNT, CDR2 YYREEE (reference sequence). V shed 4 bases and J 3 bases; nucleotides not matched to a gene: 8. CDR3 in amino acids: CASSSGTGLGKNIQYF. The DNA of the CDR3 is TGTGCCAGCAGCAGCGGGACAGGGCTCGGCAAAAACATTCAGTACTTC.

J is TRBJ1-1 and V is TRBV6-5; D is uncertain. Germline loops: CDR1 MNHEY, CDR2 SVGAGI. CDR3 length: 12 residues. V lost 3 bases to trimming and J lost 7 bases, with 9 bases between them. As DNA, the CDR3 is TGTGCCAGCAGTTATGGGCTTGGTGAAGCTTTCTTT. Translated: CASSYGLGEAFF.

This clone was recorded once. This sequence joins TRBV4-2 and TRBJ2-3; 10 nucleotides line up with TRBD1. Germline assignment: CDR1 LGHNA and CDR2 YNFKEQ. V lost 1 base, J lost 3 bases, and 10 bases stayed unmatched. The CDR3 extends over 18 amino acids. CDR3 nucleotide sequence: TGTGCCAGCAGCCAAGGGACAGGGGGAAACACAGGAACAGATACGCAGTATTTT. Translated: CASSQGTGGNTGTDTQYF.

The V call is TRBV11-2, the J call TRBJ2-5; TRBD1 matches at 12 bases. V shed 0 bases and J 12 bases; nucleotides not matched to a gene: 11. The CDR3 is made up of 16 amino acids. Germline-derived CDR1 and CDR2 are SGHAT and FQNNGV. The CDR3 protein is CASSLDLGQGAVTKYF. Here the CDR3 DNA reads TGTGCCAGCAGCTTAGACTTGGGACAGGGGGCCGTCACGAAGTACTTC.

The chain has TRBV5-1 and TRBJ1-1; 7 bases are a match to TRBD1. Germline CDR1 reads SGHRS; CDR2 reads YFSETQ. V was pared by 4 bases and J by 1 base, with 13 bases of the junction left unmatched. The CDR3 has 17 residues. CDR3 DNA: TGCGCCAGCAGCCCCACAGGGGCGCCCTCGGAGAACACTGAAGCTTTCTTT. Translation gives CASSPTGAPSENTEAFF.

This clone came up once. This chain joins TRBV9 and TRBJ2-5; possibly TRBD2 for D (6 bases). Per the germline V gene, CDR1 is SGDLS and CDR2 is YYNGEE. The ends were cut back, 2 bases at V and 5 bases at J, with 16 bases in the middle. The CDR3 runs to 15 residues. The CDR3 loop reads CASSVVGGVYETQYF. Here the CDR3 DNA reads TGTGCCAGCAGCGTTGTTGGCGGGGTTTATGAGACCCAGTACTTC.

The gene calls are TRBV6-5 and TRBJ2-3; D unresolved. The length of the CDR3 is 15 residues. Trimming shortened V by 6 bases and J by 0 bases, and 13 bases separated the two germline ends. Per the germline V gene, CDR1 is MNHEY and CDR2 is SVGAGI. In DNA, the CDR3 is TGTGCCAGCAGGACTTCTCAGACTAGCACAGATACGCAGTATTTT. This encodes CASRTSQTSTDTQYF.

This clone was counted a few times. The chain joins TRBV7-9 to TRBJ1-6; 7 nucleotides line up with TRBD1. The V gene's germline CDR1 is SEHNR and CDR2 FQNEAQ (reference sequence). With V trimmed by 6 bases and J by 7 bases, 6 bases remained unmatched. The CDR3 is 14 residues long. Here the CDR3 DNA reads TGTGCCAGCAGATCCGACAGGGAGAATTCACCCCTCCACTTT. Translation: CASRSDRENSPLHF.

V gene TRBV11-2 combines with J gene TRBJ2-1; TRBD2 matches at 8 bases. The CDR3 contains 15 residues. Germline V gene sequence: CDR1 SGHAT, CDR2 FQNNGV. The ends lost 3 bases at V and 8 bases at J; junction bases unmatched: 9. The CDR3 spells CASSFGSGRRDEQFF. The CDR3 DNA sequence: TGTGCCAGCAGCTTTGGCAGCGGGAGACGCGATGAGCAGTTCTTC.

The CDR3 region has the DNA TGTGCCAGTAGTCATCTCCAGGGGGGAAACTATGGCTACACCTTC. Encoded protein: CASSHLQGGNYGYTF. This chain connects TRBV19 to TRBJ1-2; 7 nucleotides match TRBD1. Germline V gives CDR1 LNHDA, CDR2 SQIVND (reference sequence). CDR3 length: 15 residues. The trim removed 5 bases at V and 2 bases at J, leaving 8 bases unmatched.

V is TRBV6-4 and J is TRBJ1-3; D is ambiguous. Trimming removed 0 bases at V and 2 bases at J, with 14 bases between. CDR3 length: 17 amino acids. Per the germline V gene, CDR1 is MRHNA and CDR2 is SNTAGT. CDR3 protein: CASSDSSVGRAGNTIYF. DNA of the CDR3: TGTGCCAGCAGTGACTCGAGTGTGGGTCGGGCTGGAAACACCATATATTTT.

This clone was counted a single time. The chain has TRBV5-8 and TRBJ1-1; 8 bases align to TRBD1. The V gene's germline CDR1 is SGHTS and CDR2 YDEGEE. V lost 0 bases, J lost 8 bases, and 9 bases stayed unmatched. The CDR3 runs to 15 residues. The CDR3 coding sequence is TGTGCCAGCAGCTTGGTCTGGCGACAGGGGTTAGAAGCTTTCTTT. This sequence encodes CASSLVWRQGLEAFF.

The V call is TRBV28, the J call TRBJ2-7; perhaps TRBD2 as D (5 bases). V shed 6 bases and J shed 3 bases, with 15 bases lying between them. Germline V gene data show CDR1 as MDHEN and CDR2 as SYDVKM. The CDR3 sequence is 14 residues long. CDR3 nucleotide sequence: TGTGCCAGCAGCAACTTCGACGGGATCTACGAGCAGTACTTC. It specifies CASSNFDGIYEQYF.

CDR3 in DNA: TGCGCCAGCAGCTTGGTTTCAGGGAAGACTTCCTACGAGCAGTACTTC. Encoded protein: CASSLVSGKTSYEQYF. V and J are TRBV5-1 and TRBJ2-7, with a weak D call TRBD1 (5 bases). The CDR3 is 16 amino acids. The V and J ends lost 0 bases and 1 base respectively, with 14 bases between them. From germline, CDR1 is SGHRS and CDR2 YFSETQ.

The chain carries TRBV2 and TRBJ2-3; 8 bases are a match to TRBD2. The CDR3 is made up of 16 amino acids. Germline loops: CDR1 SNHLY, CDR2 FYNNEI. The junction had 8 bases not matched to a gene; V was cut back by 6 bases and J by 0 bases. In nucleotides, the CDR3 is TGTGCCAGCAGGGAACGGGGGGGACTTAGCACAGATACGCAGTATTTT. It translates to CASRERGGLSTDTQYF.